This TCR beta chain derives from a study of T cell repertoires in cytomegalovirus infection. V lost 5 bases, J lost 5 bases, and 13 bases lay in between. The CDR3 contains 14 residues. The germline V gene encodes CDR1 SEHNR and CDR2 FQNEAQ (reference sequence). One entry per CDR3 protein, called by TCRdb with MiXCR from the reads. The sample records 600,000 to 800,000 distinct CDR3 sequences, less than 25% being singletons. Concerning this clonotype: The conserved phenylalanine or tryptophan normally closing the CDR3 is absent here, so this likely arose from a read error.

This receptor was taken from a human donor in good health (CMV status not recorded). Some clones in this sample may be carry-over from other donors' samples. Source material: CD8+ T cells from PBMCs. The rearrangement links TRBV7-9 to TRBJ2-1; D is unclear. This CDR3 is CASSETYTNNEQFS. The CDR3 coding sequence is TGTGCCAGCAGCGAAACATACACAAACAATGAGCAGTTCTCC.